The 20 T cell receptor beta chains listed next were all sequenced from one sample in a study of blood T cell repertoires in COVID-19. The repertoire was sequenced with immunoSEQ multiplex PCR; TCRdb's copy has only in-frame clones and lacks some. The sample records about 210,000 clones, 83% being singletons. The sample taken for sequencing was peripheral blood. The receptors stem from a woman aged 40 to 50 with active or convalescent COVID-19.

This chain uses TRBV5-1 with TRBJ2-7, with TRBD1 identical over 7 bases. This CDR3 is 14 amino acids long. Germline lookup yields CDR1 SGHRS and CDR2 YFSETQ. V dropped 4 bases and J dropped 0; count of bases not matched to a gene: 4. The DNA of the CDR3 is TGCGCCAGCAGCCGGACAGGAGCCTCCTACGAGCAGTACTTC. Its translation: CASSRTGASYEQYF. Drawing the rest from reference TRBV5-1 and TRBJ2-7, the complete variable domain is KAGVTQTPRYLIKTRGQQVTLSCSPISGHRSVSWYQQTPGQGLQFLFEYFSETQRNKGNFPGRFSGRQFSNSRSEMNVSTLELGDSALYLCASSRTGASYEQYFGPGTRLTVT.

The chain recombines TRBV2 with TRBJ2-1, with 7 bases aligning to TRBD1. The trim removed 6 bases at V and 15 bases at J, leaving 17 bases unmatched. CDR3 length: 14 residues. The germline V gene encodes CDR1 SNHLY and CDR2 FYNNEI. CDR3 sequence (DNA): TGTGCCAGCAGACTACAGACAGGGTCAGCCAGTGTGTTCTTC. As protein: CASRLQTGSASVFF.

This clone came up once. The chain combines TRBV6-5 with TRBJ2-7; 10 bases align to TRBD2. The CDR3 spans 15 residues. Trimming took 6 bases from V and 3 from J; bases not matched to a gene: 8. CDR1 is MNHEY, CDR2 SVGAGI, per germline. The chain's CDR3 is CASRPTSGAIYEQYF. CDR3 coding DNA: TGTGCCAGCAGGCCCACTAGCGGGGCAATCTACGAGCAGTACTTC.

The V gene is TRBV7-2, the J gene TRBJ1-2; 8 bases match TRBD1. With V trimmed by 1 base and J by 7 bases, 8 bases remained unmatched. This CDR3 spans 15 amino acids. CDR1 is SGHTA and CDR2 is FQGNSA in the germline V gene. The CDR3 DNA reads as TGTGCCAGCAGCTTAGTCGGACAGGGTTCGTCTGGCTACACCTTC. Its translation: CASSLVGQGSSGYTF.

The chain carries TRBV24-1 and TRBJ1-2, with 7 bases fitting TRBD1. The V segment lost 3 bases and the J segment 4 bases; nucleotides outside the gene matches: 4. Germline-derived CDR1 and CDR2 are KGHDR and SFDVKD. The CDR3 spans 14 residues. The CDR3 nucleotides are TGTGCCACCAGTGATAGGGGGCATGGCTATGGCTACACCTTC. Translation: CATSDRGHGYGYTF.

V and J are TRBV30 and TRBJ1-1; D unclear. CDR3 length: 12 amino acids. Trimming removed 4 bases at V and 4 bases at J, with 10 bases between. Germline lookup yields CDR1 GTSNPN and CDR2 SVGIG (reference sequence). The DNA of the CDR3 is TGTGCCTGGATCCGAGGTCGCACTGAAGCTTTCTTT. This translates into CAWIRGRTEAFF. The whole variable domain, remainder taken from reference TRBV30 and TRBJ1-1, is SQTIHQWPATLVQPVGSPLSLECTVEGTSNPNLYWYRQAAGRGLQLLFYSVGIGQISSEVPQNLSASRPQDRQFILSSKKLLLSDSGFYLCAWIRGRTEAFFGQGTRLTVV.

This clone was recorded only once. This sample includes further DNA sequences coding for the same CDR3. V usage is TRBV6-5 and J usage is TRBJ1-2; D is perhaps TRBD1 (6 bases). The CDR3 runs to 14 residues. The V gene's germline CDR1 is MNHEY and CDR2 SVGAGI. The V end was cut by 2 bases, the J end by 3 bases, with 10 bases between. This CDR3 reads CASSYRAGDYGYTF. Here the CDR3 DNA reads TGTGCCAGCAGTTACAGGGCAGGGGACTATGGCTACACCTTC.

CDR3 nucleotides: TGTGCCAGCAGCCAACTAGATTCTACCTACGAGCAGTACTTC. It encodes CASSQLDSTYEQYF. The chain employs TRBV16 and TRBJ2-7; D gene uncertain. The germline V gene has CDR1 KGHSY and CDR2 FQNENV. The V end lost 2 bases, the J end lost 2 bases, and 10 bases lay between the germline ends. CDR3 length: 14 amino acids.

The chain carries TRBV30 and TRBJ1-2, with 8 bases aligning to TRBD1. The CDR3 extends over 13 amino acids. CDR1 and CDR2 from the germline V gene are GTSNPN and SVGIG (reference sequence). The J segment lost 4 bases and the V segment lost 3 bases, leaving 4 bases of the junction unmatched. CDR3 nucleotide sequence: TGTGCCTGGAGGAGGACAGGGAGCTATGGCTACACCTTC. Translating it yields CAWRRTGSYGYTF.

The gene calls are TRBV28 and TRBJ1-5; D possibly corresponds to TRBD1 (6 bases). V lost 3 bases and J lost 7, with 16 bases in between. This CDR3 region has 15 residues. Germline V lookup: CDR1 MDHEN, CDR2 SYDVKM. In DNA form, the CDR3 reads TGTGCCAGCAGTTTTCCAGGCGGCGGACAGCAGCCCCAGCATTTT. This codes for CASSFPGGGQQPQHF.

This clone appeared a few times. V and J are TRBV7-9 and TRBJ2-1; 8 bases fit TRBD2. With 7 bases clipped from V and 1 base from J, the junction kept 6 bases outside the gene matches. This CDR3 is 15 amino acids long. Germline CDR1 and CDR2: SEHNR and FQNEAQ (reference sequence). CDR3 amino acids: CASTPGGGSYNEQFF. The CDR3 DNA sequence: TGTGCCAGCACCCCGGGGGGGGGTTCCTACAATGAGCAGTTCTTC.

DNA for the CDR3: TGCAGCGTCCCGCCCGAAGGACAGGGAGGTTACGAGCAGTACTTC. Protein sequence: CSVPPEGQGGYEQYF. The chain is built from TRBV29-1 and TRBJ2-7, with 8 bases that match TRBD1. The CDR3 is 15 amino acids. Germline V gene lookup returns CDR1 SQVTM and CDR2 ANQGSEA. V was pared by 6 bases and J by 4 bases, with 14 bases of the junction left unmatched.

Only one count was recorded for this clone. The V and J genes are TRBV7-3 and TRBJ2-1; TRBD2 matches at 12 bases. This CDR3 contains 16 residues. Per the germline V gene, CDR1 is SGHTA and CDR2 is FQGTGA. With 2 bases clipped from V and 3 bases from J, the junction kept 2 bases outside the gene matches. The chain's CDR3 is CASSLRTSGVYNEQFF. In DNA form, the CDR3 reads TGTGCCAGCAGCTTACGGACTAGCGGGGTCTACAATGAGCAGTTCTTC.

The chain has TRBV4-1 and TRBJ2-7, with TRBD1 as a possible D gene (6 bases). The CDR3 sequence is 15 residues long. The ends were cut back, 1 base at V and 1 base at J, with 11 bases in the middle. The V gene's germline CDR1 is MGHRA and CDR2 YSYEKL. CDR3 residues: CASSQVHQGSYEQYF. CDR3 bases: TGCGCCAGCAGCCAAGTCCATCAGGGGTCCTACGAGCAGTACTTC.

The rearrangement links TRBV12-5 to TRBJ2-3, with 13 bases lining up with TRBD2. V shed 5 bases and J 6 bases; nucleotides not matched to a gene: 8. Germline CDR1 and CDR2: LGHNT and FRNRAP. The CDR3 covers 16 residues. The CDR3 sequence: CASGDPGTSGKDTQYF. DNA for the CDR3: TGTGCTAGTGGTGACCCCGGGACTAGCGGGAAGGATACGCAGTATTTT.

The chain recombines TRBV10-3 with TRBJ2-3; TRBD2 matches at 8 bases. The CDR3 sequence is 15 residues long. Germline V gene lookup returns CDR1 ENHRY and CDR2 SYGVKD. The V gene end was trimmed by 10 bases and the J gene end by 5 bases; junction bases not matched to a gene: 14. The CDR3 protein is CATSSSGGAIDTQYF. In nucleotides, the CDR3 is TGTGCCACGTCCTCCTCCGGGGGGGCCATAGATACGCAGTATTTT.

V usage is TRBV4-3 and J usage is TRBJ2-1, with D tentatively TRBD1 (6 bases). The V end lost 1 base, the J end lost 5 bases, and 12 bases lay between the germline ends. Per the germline V gene, CDR1 is LGHNA and CDR2 is YSLEER. This CDR3 has 15 residues. The CDR3 region has the DNA TGCGCCAGCAGCCAAGTGAGGGACACCGACAATGAGCAGTTCTTC. Residues: CASSQVRDTDNEQFF.

The V and J genes are TRBV2 and TRBJ2-7, with D tentatively TRBD2 (5 bases). This CDR3 is built from 13 residues. Germline values: CDR1 SNHLY, CDR2 FYNNEI. Trimming left V 4 bases short and J 5 bases short, with 12 bases between. CDR3 nucleotide sequence: TGTGCCAGCAGTGCCGAGGGTTGGAACGAGCAGTACTTC. As protein: CASSAEGWNEQYF.

The chain recombines TRBV28 with TRBJ2-5, with 7 positions matching TRBD2. Germline-derived CDR1 and CDR2 are MDHEN and SYDVKM. The CDR3 contains 16 residues. J gave up 0 bases and V 0 bases, and 4 bases lay outside the gene matches. CDR3 sequence reads: CASSLWASGHQETQYF. The CDR3 coding sequence is TGTGCCAGCAGTTTATGGGCTAGCGGCCACCAAGAGACCCAGTACTTC.

V gene TRBV4-1 combines with J gene TRBJ2-1; the match to TRBD1 covers 12 bases. Losses at the gene ends were 0 bases for V and 9 bases for J; bases not matched to a gene: 9. The V gene's germline CDR1 is MGHRA and CDR2 YSYEKL. This CDR3 has 17 residues. The CDR3 loop reads CASSQDGAGQGAGEQFF. CDR3 sequence (DNA): TGCGCCAGCAGCCAAGATGGAGCGGGACAGGGGGCGGGTGAGCAGTTCTTC.